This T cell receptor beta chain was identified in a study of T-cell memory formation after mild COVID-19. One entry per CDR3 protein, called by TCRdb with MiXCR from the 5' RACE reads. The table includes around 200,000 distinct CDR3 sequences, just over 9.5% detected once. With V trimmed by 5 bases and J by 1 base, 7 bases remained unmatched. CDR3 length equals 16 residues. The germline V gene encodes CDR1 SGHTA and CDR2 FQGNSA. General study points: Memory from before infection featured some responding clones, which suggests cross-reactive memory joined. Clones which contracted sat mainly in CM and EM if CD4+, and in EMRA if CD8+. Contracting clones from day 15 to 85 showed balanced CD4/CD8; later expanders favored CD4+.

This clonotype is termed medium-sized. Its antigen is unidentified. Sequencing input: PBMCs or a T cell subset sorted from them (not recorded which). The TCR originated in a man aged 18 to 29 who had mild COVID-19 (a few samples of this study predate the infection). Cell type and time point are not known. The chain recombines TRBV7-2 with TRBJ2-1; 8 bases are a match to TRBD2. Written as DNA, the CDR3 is TGTGCCAGCAGCGCCGGGAGGGTCGAATCCTACAATGAGCAGTTCTTC. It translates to CASSAGRVESYNEQFF.